This TCR beta chain was sequenced during a study of identical twins. The V gene's germline CDR1 is MNHEY and CDR2 SMNVEV (reference sequence). This CDR3 is 14 amino acids long. The trim removed 5 bases at V and 5 bases at J, leaving 7 bases unmatched. TCRdb used MiXCR to reprocess the 5' RACE reads, holding one entry per CDR3 protein. The data hold under 800,000 distinct CDR3 sequences, with 20% to 25% observed a single time. The sample was also reused in another study, on T cells expressing NK-cell markers.

Sequences were obtained from PBMCs. The rearrangement links TRBV27 to TRBJ2-3; the match to TRBD2 covers 7 bases. The sequence was collected from a woman between 18 and 29 years old in good health. The CDR3 sequence is CASSRGLTGDTQYF. CDR3 DNA: TGTGCCAGCAGTAGGGGACTAACGGGAGATACGCAGTATTTT.